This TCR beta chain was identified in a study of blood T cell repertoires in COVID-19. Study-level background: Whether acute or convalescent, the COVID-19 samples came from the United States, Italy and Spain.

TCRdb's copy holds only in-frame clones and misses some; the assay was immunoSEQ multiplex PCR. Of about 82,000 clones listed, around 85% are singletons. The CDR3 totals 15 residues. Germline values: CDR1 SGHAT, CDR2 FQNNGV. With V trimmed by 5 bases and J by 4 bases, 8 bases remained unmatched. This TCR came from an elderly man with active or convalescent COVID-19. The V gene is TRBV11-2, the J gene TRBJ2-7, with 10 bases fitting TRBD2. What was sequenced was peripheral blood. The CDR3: CASSISGGTLYEQYV. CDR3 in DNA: TGTGCCAGCAGCATTAGCGGGGGGACCCTATACGAGCAGTACGTC.